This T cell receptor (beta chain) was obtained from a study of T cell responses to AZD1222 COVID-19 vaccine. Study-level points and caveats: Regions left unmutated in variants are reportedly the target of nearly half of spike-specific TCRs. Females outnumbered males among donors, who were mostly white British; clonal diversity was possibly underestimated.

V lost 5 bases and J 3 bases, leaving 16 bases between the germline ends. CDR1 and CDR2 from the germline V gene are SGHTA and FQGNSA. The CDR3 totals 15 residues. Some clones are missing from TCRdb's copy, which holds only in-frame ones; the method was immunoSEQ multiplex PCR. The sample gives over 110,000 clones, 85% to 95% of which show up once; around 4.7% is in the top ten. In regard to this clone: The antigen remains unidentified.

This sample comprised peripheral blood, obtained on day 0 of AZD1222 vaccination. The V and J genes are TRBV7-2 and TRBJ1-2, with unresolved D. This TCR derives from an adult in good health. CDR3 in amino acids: CASSEAPLAHYGYTF. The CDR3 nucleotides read TGTGCCAGCAGCGAAGCGCCCCTGGCGCACTATGGCTACACCTTC. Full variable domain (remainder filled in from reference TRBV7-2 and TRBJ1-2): GAGVSQSPSNKVTEKGKDVELRCDPISGHTALYWYRQSLGQGLEFLIYFQGNSAPDKSGLPSDRFSAERTGGSVSTLTIQRTQQEDSAVYLCASSEAPLAHYGYTFGSGTRLTVV.